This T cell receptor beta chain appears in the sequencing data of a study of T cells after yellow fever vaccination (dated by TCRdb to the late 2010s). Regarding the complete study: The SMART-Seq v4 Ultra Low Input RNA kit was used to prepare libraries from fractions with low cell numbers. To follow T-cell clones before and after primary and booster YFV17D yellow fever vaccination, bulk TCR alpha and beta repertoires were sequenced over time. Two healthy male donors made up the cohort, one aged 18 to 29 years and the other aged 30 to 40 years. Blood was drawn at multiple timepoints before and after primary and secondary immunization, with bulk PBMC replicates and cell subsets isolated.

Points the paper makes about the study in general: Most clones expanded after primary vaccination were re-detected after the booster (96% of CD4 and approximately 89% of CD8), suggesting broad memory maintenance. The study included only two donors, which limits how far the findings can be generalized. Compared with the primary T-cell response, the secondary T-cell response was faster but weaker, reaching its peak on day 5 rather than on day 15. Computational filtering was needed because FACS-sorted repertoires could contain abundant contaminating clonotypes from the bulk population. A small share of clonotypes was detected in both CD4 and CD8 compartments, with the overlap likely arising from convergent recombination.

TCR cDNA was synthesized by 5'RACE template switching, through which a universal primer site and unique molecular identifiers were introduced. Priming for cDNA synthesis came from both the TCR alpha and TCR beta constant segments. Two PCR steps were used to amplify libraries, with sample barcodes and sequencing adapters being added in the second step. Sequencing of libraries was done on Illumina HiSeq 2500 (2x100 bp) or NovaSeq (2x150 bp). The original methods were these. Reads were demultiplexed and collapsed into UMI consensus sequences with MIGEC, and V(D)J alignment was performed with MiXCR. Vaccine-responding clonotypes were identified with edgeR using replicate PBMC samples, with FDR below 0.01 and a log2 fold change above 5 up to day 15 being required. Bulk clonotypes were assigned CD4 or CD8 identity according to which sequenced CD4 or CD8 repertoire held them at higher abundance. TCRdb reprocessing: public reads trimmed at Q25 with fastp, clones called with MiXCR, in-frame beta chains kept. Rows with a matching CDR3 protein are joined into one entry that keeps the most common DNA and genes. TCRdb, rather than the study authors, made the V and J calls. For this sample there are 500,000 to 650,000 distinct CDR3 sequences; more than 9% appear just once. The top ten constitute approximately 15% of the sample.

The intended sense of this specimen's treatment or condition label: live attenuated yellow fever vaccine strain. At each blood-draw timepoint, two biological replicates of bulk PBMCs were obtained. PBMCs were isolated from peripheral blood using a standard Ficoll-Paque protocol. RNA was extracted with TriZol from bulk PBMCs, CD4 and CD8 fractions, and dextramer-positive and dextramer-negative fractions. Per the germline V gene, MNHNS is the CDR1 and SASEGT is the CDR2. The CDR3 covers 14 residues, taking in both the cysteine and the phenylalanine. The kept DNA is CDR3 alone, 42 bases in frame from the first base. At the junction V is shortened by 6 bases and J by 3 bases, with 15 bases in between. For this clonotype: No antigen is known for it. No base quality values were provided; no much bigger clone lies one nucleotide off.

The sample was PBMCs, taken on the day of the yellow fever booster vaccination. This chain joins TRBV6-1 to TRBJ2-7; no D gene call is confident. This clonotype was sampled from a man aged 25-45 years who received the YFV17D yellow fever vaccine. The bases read TGTGCCAGCAGCCCCATCCCGACTGACTACGAGCAGTACTTC. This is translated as CASSPIPTDYEQYF.